This T cell receptor (beta chain) originates from a study of T cell responses to AZD1222 COVID-19 vaccine. The study's findings and limits: Nearly half of spike-specific TCRs reportedly target unmutated variant regions. Repertoire sampling was restricted to post-peak T cell response timepoints.

For this clone: Its antigen remains unknown.

J lost 9 bases, V lost 8 bases, and 11 bases had no gene match. The CDR3 has 14 amino acids. Germline CDR1 reads LNHDA; CDR2 reads SQIVND (reference sequence). TCRdb's table, derived via immunoSEQ multiplex PCR, lists solely in-frame clones and lacks some. The sample holds 150,000 to 200,000 clones, roughly 93% seen once. This TCR was sampled from an adult in good health. The specimen was peripheral blood, collected on day 0 of AZD1222 vaccination. The chain recombines TRBV19 with TRBJ2-1, with TRBD1 identical over 9 bases. The CDR3 loop is CASRTGAANGEQFF. The CDR3 nucleotides are TGTGCCAGTCGGACAGGGGCGGCAAATGGTGAGCAGTTCTTC.